The rows below give T cell receptor beta chains drawn from one sample of a study of blood T cell repertoires in COVID-19. Here immunoSEQ multiplex PCR was the method, and the copy in TCRdb shows in-frame clones only, minus some. The sample consists of a few hundred thousand clones, about 89% of them appearing once. Source material: peripheral blood. These receptors were obtained from a woman between 45 and 60 years old who had recovered from COVID-19. Each CDR3 is given with its conserved first and last residue. Fields, in order: J gene, clone size, D gene, V gene, CDR3 DNA, CDR3 protein. A D gene is named only where the DNA matches it firmly. Rows may omit the clone size; those that give it use once, few, many or a size class.

>TRBJ2-2|NA|TRBD2|TRBV7-8
TGTGCCAGCAGCTCCGGCCCCTTTAGCGGGTCCGGGGAGCTGTTTTTT
CASSSGPFSGSGELFF
>TRBJ2-3|NA|TRBD2|TRBV13
TGTGCCAGCAGCGCCTCTTTTTCTAGCGGGAGAATAGGGAGCACAGATACGCAGTATTTT
CASSASFSSGRIGSTDTQYF
>TRBJ2-4|few|NA|TRBV6-2/TRBV6-3
TGTGCCAGCAGTTACCCTCTACAGGATAGAGATTCGAAAAACATTCAGTACTTC
CASSYPLQDRDSKNIQYF
>TRBJ2-7|NA|TRBD1|TRBV5-1
TGCGCCAGCAGCTGGACAGGGGGATTGGTATACGAGCAGTACTTC
CASSWTGGLVYEQYF
>TRBJ1-1|NA|NA|TRBV19
TGTGCCAGTAGTACCCCACTACCGCCGCGACGGTGGGCTGAAGCTTTCTTT
CASSTPLPPRRWAEAFF
>TRBJ2-7|NA|NA|TRBV3-1/TRBV3-2
TGTGCCAGCAGCCAAGATCGAGGATACGAGCAGTACTTC
CASSQDRGYEQYF
>TRBJ1-3|NA|NA|TRBV7-4
TGTGCCAGCAGCTCCGACATTCCTGGAAACACCATATATTTT
CASSSDIPGNTIYF
>TRBJ2-5|once|TRBD2|TRBV5-1
TGCGCCAGCAGCTCCGTAGAGCGGGGGGGCTCGGAGACCCAGTACTTC
CASSSVERGGSETQYF
>TRBJ1-1|NA|NA|TRBV14
TGTGCCAGCAGCCAAGATACTAACACTGAAGCTTTCTTT
CASSQDTNTEAFF
>TRBJ2-1|NA|TRBD2|TRBV7-9
TGTGCCAGCAGCCCGAACAGACAGCGGGGCTCCTACAATGAGCAGTTCTTC
CASSPNRQRGSYNEQFF
>TRBJ2-7|few|TRBD1|TRBV2
TGTGCCAGCAGGACCGGGACAGCGAGGTTTAGCTCCTACGAGCAGTACTTC
CASRTGTARFSSYEQYF
>TRBJ1-2|NA|NA|TRBV3-1/TRBV3-2
TGTGCCAGCAGCCCTTTGGGGCTTGACTATGGCTACACCTTC
CASSPLGLDYGYTF
>TRBJ2-5|few|NA|TRBV20-1
TGCAGTGCTAGAGTACAAGAGACCCAGTACTTC
CSARVQETQYF
>TRBJ2-7|NA|NA|TRBV6-2/TRBV6-3
TGTGCCAGCAGTATTTGGGGGGAAGGCGCGGCCGAGCAGTACTTC
CASSIWGEGAAEQYF
>TRBJ2-3|NA|NA|TRBV5-4
TGTGCCAGCAGCTTGTCGCAGGGCACAGATACGCAGTATTTT
CASSLSQGTDTQYF
>TRBJ1-5|NA|NA|TRBV6-1
TGTGCCAGCAGTGAAGTCCCCCTTGGCAATCAGCCCCAGCATTTT
CASSEVPLGNQPQHF
>TRBJ1-2|NA|NA|TRBV19
TGTGCCACCCAAAAGAGCGCTAACTATGGCTACACCTTC
CATQKSANYGYTF
>TRBJ2-2|once|TRBD2|TRBV10-3
TGTGCCATCAGTGAGTCAAGCGGGGGGAACACCGGGGAGCTGTTTTTT
CAISESSGGNTGELFF
>TRBJ2-5|NA|TRBD1|TRBV19
TGTGCCAGTAGTAGAGGACAGGGTTTGGGGGAGACCCAGTACTTC
CASSRGQGLGETQYF
>TRBJ1-1|NA|NA|TRBV19
TGTGCCAGTAGCCAGGGGTCAATGAACACTGAAGCTTTCTTT
CASSQGSMNTEAFF
>TRBJ1-1|NA|NA|TRBV3-1/TRBV3-2
TGTGCCAGCAGCCATGAACATGGAGGCATTTGCTTCTTT
CASSHEHGGICFF
>TRBJ1-5|NA|NA|TRBV10-2
TGCGCCAGCAGTGACGGAGCAGATCAGCCCCAGCATTTT
CASSDGADQPQHF
>TRBJ2-7|NA|TRBD1|TRBV5-1
TGCGCCAGCAGCGAAGGACAGGGGGCGTCGGCTTACGAGCAGTACTTC
CASSEGQGASAYEQYF
>TRBJ2-1|NA|NA|TRBV4-3
TGCGCCAGCAGCCAAGATCAATCTACCTCCTACAATGAGCAGTTCTTC
CASSQDQSTSYNEQFF
>TRBJ1-1|NA|NA|TRBV10-1
TGCGCCAGCAGTGCCATGGCGAACACTGAAGCTTTCTTT
CASSAMANTEAFF
>TRBJ2-7|NA|NA|TRBV7-9
TGTGCCAGCAGCTTAGCGGGGCGCGCCCCCTACGAGCAGTACTTC
CASSLAGRAPYEQYF
>TRBJ1-6|NA|NA|TRBV27
TGTGCCAGCATGAGGCTTGCTCCAAAAACAGGGCCCCTTATCTCCTATAATTCACCCCTCCACTTT
CASMRLAPKTGPLISYNSPLHF
>TRBJ2-7|NA|NA|TRBV5-6
TGTGCCAGCAGCCTTTGGACCCCTACAGGAATCTCCTACGAGCAGTACTTC
CASSLWTPTGISYEQYF
>TRBJ2-7|NA|TRBD1|TRBV28
TGTGCCAGCAGGGCACAGGGGTTGGGCCACGAGCAGTACTTC
CASRAQGLGHEQYF
>TRBJ2-1|once|NA|TRBV21-1
TGTGCCAGCACCGCAGGGGGGACCAATGAGCAGTTCTTC
CASTAGGTNEQFF
>TRBJ2-5|NA|NA|TRBV28
TGTGCCAGCAGATTTGCCGGCGGGACCCAGTACTTC
CASRFAGGTQYF
>TRBJ2-3|NA|NA|TRBV30
TGTGCCTGGAGCCCATCGGTGGCGCAGTATTTT
CAWSPSVAQYF
>TRBJ2-7|NA|NA|TRBV6-5
TGTGCCAGCAGTACCTGGTTGGAGGGCCAATACGAGCAGTACTTC
CASSTWLEGQYEQYF
>TRBJ1-3|NA|NA|TRBV18
TGTGCCAGCTCACCCTCGACAGAGGCTGGAAACACCATATATTTT
CASSPSTEAGNTIYF
>TRBJ1-4|NA|NA|TRBV25-1
TGTGCCAGCAGTGAATTATTGGGGGCGGGCGAAAAACTGTTTTTT
CASSELLGAGEKLFF
>TRBJ1-2|NA|NA|TRBV12-3/TRBV12-4
TGTGCCAGCAGTTTAGCGTGGGGGGATGGCTACACCTTC
CASSLAWGDGYTF
>TRBJ2-7|NA|TRBD2|TRBV28
TGTGCCAGCAGGGGTCCTAGCGGTGGATCCTACGAGCAGTACTTC
CASRGPSGGSYEQYF
>TRBJ1-4|NA|NA|TRBV30
TGTGCCTGGAGTACGGGAGCTGCAACTAATGAAAAACTGTTTTTT
CAWSTGAATNEKLFF
>TRBJ1-1|NA|TRBD1|TRBV11-2
TGTGCCAGCAGCTTAGTGGGTAGGGGGCCCGCTGAAGCTTTCTTT
CASSLVGRGPAEAFF
>TRBJ1-5|NA|NA|TRBV6-2/TRBV6-3
TGTGCCAGCAGTTACGGACAGCTTTGGAATCAGCCCCAGCATTTT
CASSYGQLWNQPQHF
>TRBJ1-5|NA|NA|TRBV15
TGTGCCACCAGCAGAGATCAGGGGAATCAGCCCCAGCATTTT
CATSRDQGNQPQHF
>TRBJ2-1|NA|TRBD1|TRBV4-2
TGTGCCAGCAGCCAAAGCCCGCTGGGGGACAGGGGGCGAGGGGAGCAGTTCTTC
CASSQSPLGDRGRGEQFF
>TRBJ2-1|NA|TRBD1|TRBV28
TGTGCCAGCAGTCTCCCTCCCGGGACAGGGGATCACAATGAGCAGTTCTTC
CASSLPPGTGDHNEQFF
>TRBJ1-1|NA|TRBD1|TRBV5-4
TGTGCCAGCAGCTTGGCCGGGGGACAGTGGAACACTGAAGCTTTCTTT
CASSLAGGQWNTEAFF
>TRBJ1-2|few|NA|TRBV5-6
TGTGCCAGCAGCTTGCCAGGGGCGCAGGGCTACACCTTC
CASSLPGAQGYTF
>TRBJ2-3|NA|NA|TRBV6-5
TGTGCCAGCAGTTACGCGGCCGCCCCTAGCACAGATACGCAGTATTTT
CASSYAAAPSTDTQYF
>TRBJ2-1|NA|TRBD1|TRBV19
TGTGCCAGTAGTACCGACAGGGGTTCCTACAATGAGCAGTTCTTC
CASSTDRGSYNEQFF
>TRBJ2-5|NA|TRBD2|TRBV7-9
TGTGCCAGCAGCTTACCGACTAGCGGTGAAATGGAAGAGACCCAGTACTTC
CASSLPTSGEMEETQYF
>TRBJ2-3|NA|TRBD2|TRBV6-1
TGTGCCAGCAGTGTCCCTAGCGGGGGAATACGGCCAGATACGCAGTATTTT
CASSVPSGGIRPDTQYF
>TRBJ2-2|many|NA|TRBV4-3
TGCGCCAGCAGCCAAAATACAGGGTCTAACACCGGGGAGCTGTTTTTT
CASSQNTGSNTGELFF
>TRBJ2-5|NA|NA|TRBV10-3
TGTGCCATCAGTGAGGCCAACCCAGGCAGTCCCCAAGAGACCCAGTACTTC
CAISEANPGSPQETQYF
>TRBJ1-1|NA|TRBD1|TRBV30
TGTGCCTGGAGTGCTGGACAGGGGATCAACACTGAAGCTTTCTTT
CAWSAGQGINTEAFF
>TRBJ2-5|NA|NA|TRBV7-2
TGTGCCAGCAGCTTAGTATCACACACACTACAAGAGACCCAGTACTTC
CASSLVSHTLQETQYF
>TRBJ2-7|NA|TRBD2|TRBV6-1
TGTGCCAGCAGTCAAGCCCCTGCGGGAGGCGGGTACGAGCAGTACTTC
CASSQAPAGGGYEQYF